These 25 T cell receptor beta chains came from one sample sequenced in a study of T-cell memory formation after mild COVID-19. TCRdb ran MiXCR on the 5' RACE reads and lists one entry per CDR3 protein. The sample comprises more than 400,000 distinct CDR3 sequences, roughly 18% of which are singletons, and 9% to 15% rests with the top ten. The sample comprised PBMCs or a T cell subset sorted from them (not recorded which). The receptors here all came from an adult woman who had mild COVID-19 (a few samples of this study predate the infection). Cell type and time point are not known.

The chain carries TRBV30 and TRBJ2-1, with TRBD2 matching over 7 bases. Germline assignment: CDR1 GTSNPN and CDR2 SVGIG (reference sequence). With V trimmed by 2 bases and J by 7 bases, 5 bases remained unmatched. CDR3 length: 13 residues. This CDR3 is CAWSQGGTNEQFF. As DNA, the CDR3 is TGTGCCTGGAGTCAGGGAGGGACGAATGAGCAGTTCTTC.

There are a few counts of this clonotype. The rearrangement links TRBV6-5 to TRBJ2-7; D is undetermined. CDR3 length: 15 amino acids. Germline CDR1 reads MNHEY; CDR2 reads SVGAGI. V lost 3 bases and J lost 0, with 12 bases in between. CDR3 DNA: TGTGCCAGCAGTTATCGCGTCACCACCTCCTACGAGCAGTACTTC. Protein: CASSYRVTTSYEQYF.

This clonotype showed up just a few times. The chain joins TRBV10-3 to TRBJ2-7, with 7 bases matching TRBD1. There are 14 residues in the CDR3. Germline values: CDR1 ENHRY, CDR2 SYGVKD. Trimming at V came to 6 bases and at J to 6 bases, leaving 11 bases not matched to a gene. CDR3 sequence reads: CAISAPPSGGEQYF. CDR3 bases: TGTGCCATCAGCGCACCCCCGTCAGGGGGCGAGCAGTACTTC.

This clonotype was seen only a few times. This chain links TRBV5-5 with TRBJ2-7; D is uncertain. Germline CDR1 reads SGHKS; CDR2 reads YYEKEE (reference sequence). The V end was cut by 0 bases, the J end by 3 bases, with 7 bases between. This CDR3 spans 13 amino acids. Written as DNA, the CDR3 is TGTGCCAGCAGCTTGGTACTTCTCTACGAGCAGTACTTC. It encodes CASSLVLLYEQYF.

The V and J genes are TRBV20-1 and TRBJ2-1; 14 nucleotides align to TRBD2. Germline V gene lookup returns CDR1 DFQATT and CDR2 SNEGSKA (reference sequence). The CDR3 sequence is 18 residues long. V shed 5 bases and J 0 bases; nucleotides not matched to a gene: 9. The CDR3 region is CSAEGLAGVRSSYNEQFF. Written as DNA, the CDR3 is TGCAGTGCTGAGGGACTAGCGGGGGTCCGAAGCTCCTACAATGAGCAGTTCTTC.

This sequence joins TRBV7-8 and TRBJ2-1, with 8 bases identical to TRBD2. CDR3 length equals 13 residues. V shed 5 bases and J 13 bases; nucleotides not matched to a gene: 10. Germline V gene lookup returns CDR1 SGHVS and CDR2 FQNEAQ. In nucleotides, the CDR3 is TGTGCCAGCAGCGTCGGACTAGCTGGGGGCCAGTTCTTC. Protein sequence: CASSVGLAGGQFF.

V gene TRBV6-5 combines with J gene TRBJ2-3; maybe TRBD2 (6 bases). Germline loops: CDR1 MNHEY, CDR2 SVGAGI. V was shortened by 6 bases and J by 0 bases, with 10 bases between the two germline ends. The CDR3 extends over 14 amino acids. The CDR3 bases are TGTGCCAGCAGGCCACTAGCCAGCACAGATACGCAGTATTTT. Translated, it gives CASRPLASTDTQYF.

Ten or more counts support this clonotype. This chain links TRBV7-2 with TRBJ2-5; D gene ambiguous. This CDR3 contains 14 residues. V shed 3 bases and J shed 2 bases, with 10 bases lying between them. Germline CDR1 is SGHTA and CDR2 is FQGNSA. The chain's CDR3 is CASSFRSRQETQYF. The CDR3 nucleotides read TGTGCCAGCAGCTTTCGGAGCAGACAAGAGACCCAGTACTTC.

The genes are TRBV7-2 and TRBJ1-6; weak D call: TRBD1 (5 bases). Germline V lookup: CDR1 SGHTA, CDR2 FQGNSA. V was clipped by 1 base and J by 10 bases, with 14 bases between them. This CDR3 has 15 amino acids. The CDR3 loop reads CASSLEAGIISPLHF. DNA of the CDR3: TGTGCCAGCAGCTTAGAGGCAGGGATAATATCACCCCTCCACTTT. The whole variable domain, remainder taken from reference TRBV7-2 and TRBJ1-6, is GAGVSQSPSNKVTEKGKDVELRCDPISGHTALYWYRQSLGQGLEFLIYFQGNSAPDKSGLPSDRFSAERTGGSVSTLTIQRTQQEDSAVYLCASSLEAGIISPLHFGNGTRLTVT.

The chain uses TRBV29-1 and TRBJ2-7; D perhaps matches TRBD1 (5 bases). This CDR3 contains 11 residues. V lost 5 bases to trimming and J lost 2 bases, with 7 bases between them. Germline V gene data show CDR1 as SQVTM and CDR2 as ANQGSEA. CDR3 sequence (DNA): TGCAGCGTTAGGGGCACCTACGAGCAGTACTTC. It translates to CSVRGTYEQYF.

The CDR3 DNA reads as TGCGCCAGCAGCCGTTGGGCGGACAGGCCACTCGATGAGCAGTTCTTC. The encoded protein is CASSRWADRPLDEQFF. The chain carries TRBV5-1 and TRBJ2-1, with TRBD1 matching 7 bases. J lost 8 bases, V lost 4 bases, and 15 bases had no gene match. CDR3 length: 16 residues. Germline values: CDR1 SGHRS, CDR2 YFSETQ.

Ten or more counts support this clonotype. The chain carries TRBV10-3 and TRBJ2-7, with 8 nucleotides matching TRBD2. The CDR3 spans 15 residues. The V segment lost 4 bases and the J segment 4 bases; nucleotides outside the gene matches: 9. Germline CDR1 and CDR2: ENHRY and SYGVKD. CDR3 sequence: CAISGRAGENYEQYF. The CDR3 DNA is TGTGCCATCAGTGGCCGAGCGGGAGAAAATTACGAGCAGTACTTC.

This clonotype was seen a few times. The CDR3 nucleotides are TGTGCCAGCAGTTCGCAGCGGGAGGCCCACGAGCAGTACTTC. Its translation: CASSSQREAHEQYF. J is TRBJ2-7 and V is TRBV12-3 or TRBV12-4; the match to TRBD2 covers 9 bases. The CDR3 extends over 14 amino acids. Trimming took 4 bases from V and 5 from J; bases not matched to a gene: 6.

The genes are TRBV27 and TRBJ2-5; D is perhaps TRBD1 (6 bases). The CDR3 runs to 15 residues. The V gene lost 2 bases and the J gene lost 2 bases, with 12 bases spanning the gap. Germline-derived CDR1 and CDR2 are MNHEY and SMNVEV (reference sequence). This CDR3 is CASSLLPQGQETQYF. The CDR3 DNA follows: TGTGCCAGCAGTTTACTGCCCCAGGGGCAAGAGACCCAGTACTTC.

This clonotype was detected ten times or more. The V gene is TRBV20-1, the J gene TRBJ2-2, with TRBD2 matching 13 bases. The germline CDR1 and CDR2 sequences are DFQATT and SNEGSKA (reference sequence). The CDR3 extends over 15 amino acids. V shed 6 bases and J 4 bases; nucleotides not matched to a gene: 5. CDR3 region: CSAKTSGGLTGELFF. CDR3 DNA: TGCAGTGCAAAGACTAGCGGGGGGCTCACCGGGGAGCTGTTTTTT.

The rearrangement links TRBV24-1 to TRBJ1-1; TRBD1 agrees at 8 bases. The germline V gene has CDR1 KGHDR and CDR2 SFDVKD. The CDR3 is 14 amino acids. With V trimmed by 8 bases and J by 3 bases, 7 bases remained unmatched. CDR3 bases: TGTGCCACCACAGGGGGCGTGGGGGACACTGAAGCTTTCTTT. Translated: CATTGGVGDTEAFF.

The chain carries TRBV7-2 and TRBJ2-3; D may correspond to TRBD1 or TRBD2 (7 bases each). Germline V CDR1 and CDR2: SGHTA, FQGNSA. The CDR3 runs to 16 residues. Trimming shortened V by 1 base and J by 3 bases, and 14 bases separated the two germline ends. The CDR3 DNA is TGTGCCAGCAGCTTAGAAGGCAGGGGGGGAACAGATACGCAGTATTTT. It is translated as CASSLEGRGGTDTQYF.

This clonotype occurred many times. This sequence joins TRBV2 and TRBJ2-7; TRBD2 agrees at 11 bases. This CDR3 is 15 amino acids long. With 7 bases clipped from V and 3 bases from J, the junction kept 8 bases outside the gene matches. Germline V lookup: CDR1 SNHLY, CDR2 FYNNEI. CDR3 amino acids: CASTDLAGGYYEQYF. The CDR3 nucleotides read TGTGCCAGCACAGATCTAGCGGGGGGATACTACGAGCAGTACTTC.

V gene TRBV2 combines with J gene TRBJ1-1; no firm D call. The V and J ends lost 6 bases and 8 bases respectively, with 10 bases between them. The CDR3 is 11 amino acids. Germline V gene sequence: CDR1 SNHLY, CDR2 FYNNEI. In nucleotides, the CDR3 is TGTGCCAGCAGAGGGTGGCGCGAAGCTTTCTTT. This translates into CASRGWREAFF.

This clonotype was seen a handful of times. V and J are TRBV7-6 and TRBJ2-6; tentative D call: TRBD1 (6 bases). CDR1 SGHVS and CDR2 FNYEAQ come from the germline V gene. The CDR3 consists of 17 residues. Trimming took 5 bases from V and 2 from J, leaving 16 bases between them. The CDR3: CASSPYTQGAGANVLTF. The CDR3 region has the DNA TGTGCCAGCAGCCCATATACACAGGGTGCTGGGGCCAACGTCCTGACTTTC.

This clonotype was recorded at least ten times. The chain employs TRBV18 and TRBJ2-7; 9 bases match TRBD2. Germline V gene sequence: CDR1 KGHSH, CDR2 LQKENI. This CDR3 is built from 17 residues. With 2 bases clipped from V and 1 base from J, the junction kept 9 bases outside the gene matches. CDR3 region: CASSPSLLAGPSYEQYF. In nucleotides, the CDR3 is TGTGCCAGCTCACCAAGTCTCCTAGCGGGACCATCCTACGAGCAGTACTTC.

V usage is TRBV12-3 or TRBV12-4 and J usage is TRBJ2-1; TRBD2 might be the D (5 bases). Trimming took 5 bases from V and 8 from J, leaving 22 bases between them. This CDR3 is 16 amino acids long. The CDR3, as DNA: TGTGCCAGCAGTCCGACCCCCTCGGGGTATTCTGATGAGCAGTTCTTC. This gives the protein CASSPTPSGYSDEQFF.

In its sample, this clonotype was seen many times. V gene TRBV20-1 combines with J gene TRBJ2-1; D possibly corresponds to TRBD2 (7 bases). Between the trimmed V and J ends, which lost 4 bases and 5 bases, there was a span of 15 bases. Germline CDR1 DFQATT, CDR2 SNEGSKA (reference sequence). This CDR3 is built from 14 residues. The DNA for the CDR3 is TGCAGTGCTAACGGGGGGCTTGTCGACAATGAGCAGTTCTTC. This gives the protein CSANGGLVDNEQFF.

The rearrangement links TRBV11-3 to TRBJ1-1; D is ambiguous. Trimming left V 3 bases short and J 0 bases short, with 8 bases between. The CDR3 covers 14 residues. In germline, CDR1 is SGHNT, CDR2 YENEEA. This chain's CDR3 is CASSFSQVNTEAFF. CDR3 DNA sequence: TGTGCCAGCAGCTTTTCCCAAGTGAACACTGAAGCTTTCTTT.

The sample holds a few counts of this clonotype. The chain employs TRBV9 and TRBJ2-5, with D possibly being TRBD1 or TRBD2 (6 bases each). Germline V gene data show CDR1 as SGDLS and CDR2 as YYNGEE. CDR3 length equals 15 residues. The V gene lost 0 bases and the J gene lost 5 bases, with 14 bases spanning the gap. The CDR3 reads CASSVVGGPIETQYF. The CDR3, as DNA: TGTGCCAGCAGCGTAGTGGGGGGCCCTATTGAGACCCAGTACTTC.